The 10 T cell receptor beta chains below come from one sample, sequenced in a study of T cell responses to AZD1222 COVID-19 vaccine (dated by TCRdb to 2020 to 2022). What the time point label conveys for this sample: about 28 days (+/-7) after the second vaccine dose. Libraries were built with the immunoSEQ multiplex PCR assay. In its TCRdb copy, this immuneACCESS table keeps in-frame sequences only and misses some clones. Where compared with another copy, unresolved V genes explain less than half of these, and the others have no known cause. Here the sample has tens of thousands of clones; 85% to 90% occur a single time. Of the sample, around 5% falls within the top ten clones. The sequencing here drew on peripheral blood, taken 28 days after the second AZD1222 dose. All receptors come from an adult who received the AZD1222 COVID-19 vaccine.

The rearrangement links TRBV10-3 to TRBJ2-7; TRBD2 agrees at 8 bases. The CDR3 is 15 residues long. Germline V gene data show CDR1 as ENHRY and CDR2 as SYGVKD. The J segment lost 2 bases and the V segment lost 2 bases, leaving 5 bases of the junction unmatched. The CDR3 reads CAISEEAGGPYEQYF. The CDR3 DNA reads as TGTGCCATCAGTGAGGAGGCGGGGGGCCCCTACGAGCAGTACTTC.

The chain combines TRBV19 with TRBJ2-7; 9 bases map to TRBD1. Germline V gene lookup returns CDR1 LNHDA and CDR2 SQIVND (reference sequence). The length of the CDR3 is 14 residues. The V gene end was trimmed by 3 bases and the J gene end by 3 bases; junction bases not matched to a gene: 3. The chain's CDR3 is CASSIGQGNYEQYF. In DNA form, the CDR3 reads TGTGCCAGTAGTATCGGACAGGGGAACTACGAGCAGTACTTC. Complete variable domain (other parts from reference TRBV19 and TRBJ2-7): DGGITQSPKYLFRKEGQNVTLSCEQNLNHDAMYWYRQDPGQGLRLIYYSQIVNDFQKGDIAEGYSVSREKKESFPLTVTSAQKNPTAFYLCASSIGQGNYEQYFGPGTRLTVT.

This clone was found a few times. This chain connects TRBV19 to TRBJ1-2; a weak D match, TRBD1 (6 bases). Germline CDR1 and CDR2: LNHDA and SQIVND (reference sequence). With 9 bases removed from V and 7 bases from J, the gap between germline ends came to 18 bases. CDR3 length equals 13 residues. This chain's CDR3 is CASGTTPKPGYTF. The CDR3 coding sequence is TGTGCCAGCGGGACAACCCCAAAACCTGGCTACACCTTC.

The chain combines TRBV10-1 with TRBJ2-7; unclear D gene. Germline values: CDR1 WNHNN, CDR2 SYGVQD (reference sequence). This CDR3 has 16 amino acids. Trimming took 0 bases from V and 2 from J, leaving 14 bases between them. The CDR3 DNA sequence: TGCGCCAGCAGTGAGTCGAGGTTTCCTAAAACCTACGAGCAGTACTTC. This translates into CASSESRFPKTYEQYF.

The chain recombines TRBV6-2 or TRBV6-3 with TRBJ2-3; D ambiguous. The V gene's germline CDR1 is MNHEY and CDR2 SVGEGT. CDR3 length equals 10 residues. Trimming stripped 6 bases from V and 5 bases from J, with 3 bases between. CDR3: CASSLDTQYF. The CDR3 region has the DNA TGTGCCAGCAGCTTAGATACGCAGTATTTT.

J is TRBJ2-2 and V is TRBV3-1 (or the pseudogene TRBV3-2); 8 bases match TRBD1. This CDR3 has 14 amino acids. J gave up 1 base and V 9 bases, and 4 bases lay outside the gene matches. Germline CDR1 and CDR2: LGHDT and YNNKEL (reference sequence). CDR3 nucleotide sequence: TGTGCCAGTACGGGACAGGAGAACACCGGGGAGCTGTTTTTT. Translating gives CASTGQENTGELFF.

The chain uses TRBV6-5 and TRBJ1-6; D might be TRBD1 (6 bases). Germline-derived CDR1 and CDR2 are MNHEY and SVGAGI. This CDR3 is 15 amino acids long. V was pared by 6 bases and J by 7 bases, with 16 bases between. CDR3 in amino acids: CASREGGKENSPLHF. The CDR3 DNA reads TGTGCCAGCAGGGAGGGGGGTAAGGAAAATTCACCCCTCCACTTT.

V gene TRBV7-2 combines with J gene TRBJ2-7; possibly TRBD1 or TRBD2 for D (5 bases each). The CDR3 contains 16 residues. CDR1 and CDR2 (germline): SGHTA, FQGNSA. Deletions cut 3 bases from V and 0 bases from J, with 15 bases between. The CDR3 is CASSFQLGGGSYEQYF. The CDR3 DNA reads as TGTGCCAGCAGCTTCCAACTGGGTGGGGGCTCCTACGAGCAGTACTTC.

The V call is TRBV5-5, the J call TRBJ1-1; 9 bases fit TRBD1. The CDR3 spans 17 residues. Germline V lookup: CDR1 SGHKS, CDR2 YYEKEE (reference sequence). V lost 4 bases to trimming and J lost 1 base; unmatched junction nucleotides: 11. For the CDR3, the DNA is TGTGCCAGCAGCCGCCTAGGACAGGGGACGAGGAACACTGAAGCTTTCTTT. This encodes CASSRLGQGTRNTEAFF.

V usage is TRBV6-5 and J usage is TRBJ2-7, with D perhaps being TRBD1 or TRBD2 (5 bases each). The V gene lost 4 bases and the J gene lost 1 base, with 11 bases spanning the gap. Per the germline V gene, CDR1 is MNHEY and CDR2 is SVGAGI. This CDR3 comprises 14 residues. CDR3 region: CASSWDVRSYEQYF. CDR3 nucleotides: TGTGCCAGCAGTTGGGACGTACGATCCTACGAGCAGTACTTC.